This TCR beta chain was observed in a study of T cells in Graves' hyperthyroidism and ophthalmopathy. At the level of the study: Peripheral blood was obtained at initial diagnosis, preceding any treatment.

Germline V lookup: CDR1 DFQATT, CDR2 SNEGSKA (reference sequence). V was trimmed by 1 base and J by 3 bases, leaving 15 bases between them. This CDR3 comprises 16 residues. Points from the study as a whole: Most expanded thyroid clonotypes above 0.001 also appeared in blood.

The TCR beta CDR3 regions underwent amplification using RNA transcripts as the source. The study used the HTBI primer set for a first-round RT-PCR of the TCR CDR3. TCRdb processed the multiplex PCR reads anew with MiXCR; each CDR3 protein has one entry. The sample shows around 290,000 distinct CDR3 sequences, about an eighth of them seen only once. With respect to this clonotype: Its target is unknown.

This receptor was obtained from a woman aged 30 to 39 with Graves' hyperthyroidism that later progressed to Graves' ophthalmopathy. The sequenced sample was blood. The rearrangement joins TRBV20-1 to TRBJ2-2, with D possibly matching TRBD1 (7 bases). CDR3 protein: CSARARGTVDTGELFF. The CDR3 DNA sequence: TGCAGTGCTAGAGCCCGCGGGACAGTCGACACCGGGGAGCTGTTTTTT.